Below are 15 T cell receptor beta chains sequenced from a single sample in a study of beta chain features in type 1 diabetes. Expressed TCRB transcripts got sequenced, as all isolated RNA was reverse transcribed. Sequenced by immunoSEQ multiplex PCR; TCRdb stores in-frame clones only, minus some. The repertoire holds 500,000 to 650,000 clones, under 15% seen once, with more than 0.09% in the top ten. Their antigen targets remain unknown. Findings of the study overall: For Type 1 diabetes patients, all four CD4+ subsets carried TCRB CDR3s that were moderately but significantly shorter.

The sample comprised naive CD4+ T cells from blood. Source of these receptors: a young man with type 1 diabetes.

The chain is built from TRBV25-1 and TRBJ2-3; weak D call: TRBD2 (5 bases). CDR3 size: 15 residues. V dropped 6 bases and J dropped 0 bases, with 13 bases sitting between them. The germline gives CDR1 MGHDK, CDR2 SYGVNS. The DNA of the CDR3 is TGTGCCAGCAGCGGAGGAACGGGTAGCACAGATACGCAGTATTTT. Translation: CASSGGTGSTDTQYF.

A few counts support this clone. The gene calls are TRBV7-2 and TRBJ1-5, with D tentatively TRBD1 (6 bases). The CDR3 totals 15 residues. CDR1 and CDR2 (germline): SGHTA, FQGNSA. V was cut by 0 bases and J by 6 bases, with 12 bases left in between. The CDR3 spells CASSLAFRGGQPQHF. DNA for the CDR3: TGTGCCAGCAGCTTAGCCTTCAGGGGCGGTCAGCCCCAGCATTTT.

This chain connects TRBV5-4 to TRBJ1-3; D ambiguous. CDR1 is SGHNT, CDR2 YYREEE, per germline (reference sequence). The CDR3 is 15 residues long. Trimming took 0 bases from V and 0 from J, leaving 7 bases between them. The CDR3 DNA reads as TGTGCCAGCAGCTTGGCAGGAGGCTCTGGAAACACCATATATTTT. It codes for CASSLAGGSGNTIYF.

The table lists this clone with a few counts. The genes are TRBV19 and TRBJ2-3, with TRBD1 matching 8 bases. The V and J ends lost 5 bases and 1 base, in that order; junction bases with no gene match: 8. CDR1 is LNHDA and CDR2 is SQIVND in the germline V gene (reference sequence). The CDR3 covers 16 residues. In DNA, the CDR3 is TGTGCCAGTAGTTCGACAGGGGCGGTGGGCACAGATACGCAGTATTTT. Protein: CASSSTGAVGTDTQYF.

V and J are TRBV7-8 and TRBJ1-5; 7 positions match TRBD1. CDR3 length equals 15 residues. Germline values: CDR1 SGHVS, CDR2 FQNEAQ. Trimming cost V 5 bases and J 3 bases; bases outside gene matches: 7. The CDR3 sequence: CASSPHRGPNQPQHF. The CDR3 DNA follows: TGTGCCAGCAGCCCTCACAGGGGACCCAATCAGCCCCAGCATTTT.

The V and J genes are TRBV2 and TRBJ1-2; 8 bases fit TRBD1. CDR1 SNHLY and CDR2 FYNNEI come from the germline V gene. Unmatched junction bases numbered 12, after V lost 7 bases and J lost 8 bases. The CDR3 contains 14 residues. CDR3 loop: CASNPGQGFRGYTF. For the CDR3, the DNA is TGTGCCAGCAACCCTGGACAGGGTTTTCGAGGCTACACCTTC.

V usage is TRBV5-6 and J usage is TRBJ2-5, with D unresolved. V was clipped by 0 bases and J by 5 bases, with 23 bases between them. This CDR3 is 18 amino acids long. The germline V gene encodes CDR1 SGHDT and CDR2 YYEEEE. The chain's CDR3 is CASSLVRAGLGLGETQYF. CDR3 coding DNA: TGTGCCAGCAGCTTGGTTCGGGCAGGCTTGGGCCTAGGGGAGACCCAGTACTTC. Together with reference TRBV5-6 and TRBJ2-5, the CDR3 gives the full variable domain: DAGVTQSPTHLIKTRGQQVTLRCSPKSGHDTVSWYQQALGQGPQFIFQYYEEEERQRGNFPDRFSGHQFPNYSSELNVNALLLGDSALYLCASSLVRAGLGLGETQYFGPGTRLLVL.

This clone was counted a few times. The chain recombines TRBV6-1 with TRBJ2-2; D is undetermined. Germline V gene lookup returns CDR1 MNHNS and CDR2 SASEGT. The V end was cut by 2 bases, the J end by 7 bases, with 17 bases between. CDR3 length: 16 amino acids. In nucleotides, the CDR3 is TGTGCCAGCAGTGAATTTGGTACTGTCTCAGGCGGGGAGCTGTTTTTT. Protein sequence: CASSEFGTVSGGELFF.

This clone was seen only a few times. The junction does not match germline at one end; this may be a read error. This rearrangement joins TRBV7-2 to TRBJ2-7, with 10 bases that match TRBD2. This CDR3 is built from 15 residues. Germline values: CDR1 SGHTA, CDR2 FQGNSA. The CDR3 bases are TGTGCCAGCAGGTTAGCGGGGGGCCAGATCTACGAGCAGTACTTC. Its protein product is CASRLAGGQIYEQYF.

The chain carries TRBV23-1 and TRBJ1-4; D is undetermined. TRBV23-1 is annotated as an ORF whose role is uncertain. This CDR3 has 16 amino acids. The germline V and J ends were trimmed by 0 bases and 7 bases, with 15 bases remaining between them. The CDR3 DNA is TGCGCCAGCAGTCAATCTACACCCAAAGCAGGTGAAAAACTGTTTTTT. The encoded protein is CASSQSTPKAGEKLFF.

The chain joins TRBV7-2 to TRBJ2-5, with 12 bases fitting TRBD2. The germline gives CDR1 SGHTA, CDR2 FQGNSA. The CDR3 loop spans 15 amino acids. V was pared by 2 bases and J by 5 bases, with 3 bases of the junction left unmatched. CDR3 region: CASSLTGTSGETQYF. Written as DNA, the CDR3 is TGTGCCAGCAGCTTAACCGGGACTAGCGGGGAGACCCAGTACTTC.

This sequence joins TRBV5-4 and TRBJ2-1; 10 nucleotides line up with TRBD2. The germline gives CDR1 SGHNT, CDR2 YYREEE (reference sequence). V shed 5 bases and J 7 bases; nucleotides not matched to a gene: 15. The CDR3 consists of 17 residues. This chain's CDR3 is CASRVHGAGGPRNEQFF. In DNA form, the CDR3 reads TGTGCCAGCAGGGTGCATGGAGCGGGGGGGCCTAGGAATGAGCAGTTCTTC.

This clone was picked up a small number of times. The chain links TRBV2 to TRBJ2-2, with no clear D. Trimming left V 6 bases short and J 1 base short, with 0 bases between. Germline lookup yields CDR1 SNHLY and CDR2 FYNNEI. The CDR3 has 11 residues. The DNA for the CDR3 is TGTGCCAGCAGGAACACCGGGGAGCTGTTTTTT. It specifies CASRNTGELFF.

The chain is built from TRBV4-3 and TRBJ2-3; 8 bases are a match to TRBD1. V shed 0 bases, J shed 4 bases, and the junction held 9 bases outside the gene matches. CDR1 and CDR2 (germline): LGHNA, YSLEER. This CDR3 is built from 17 residues. The CDR3 DNA follows: TGCGCCAGCAGCCAAGATTTTCTCGGCAGGGGGCCAGATACGCAGTATTTT. Encoded protein: CASSQDFLGRGPDTQYF.

A few counts support this clone. The chain employs TRBV9 and TRBJ2-5; no definite D call. There are 14 residues in the CDR3. V was pared by 6 bases and J by 1 base, with 13 bases between. CDR1 and CDR2 from the germline V gene are SGDLS and YYNGEE. The CDR3, as DNA: TGTGCCAGCACACTCTCTGAATTCCAAGAGACCCAGTACTTC. Its protein product is CASTLSEFQETQYF. The whole variable domain, remainder taken from reference TRBV9 and TRBJ2-5, is DSGVTQTPKHLITATGQRVTLRCSPRSGDLSVYWYQQSLDQGLQFLIQYYNGEERAKGNILERFSAQQFPDLHSELNLSSLELGDSALYFCASTLSEFQETQYFGPGTRLLVL.